Following are 3 T cell receptor beta chains from one sample sequenced in a study of T cells in Graves' hyperthyroidism and ophthalmopathy (dated by TCRdb to between 2018 and 2021). The library was generated by multiplex PCR. The run used an Illumina HiSeq 2000. The TCR beta CDR3 regions were amplified from the RNA transcripts. For the first round of RT-PCR on the TCR CDR3, the HTBI primer set was used together with the Qiagen OneStep RT-PCR kit. The public reads were reanalyzed by TCRdb: fastp trimming at Q25, MiXCR alignment, in-frame beta chains only. Each record represents a unique CDR3 protein, reported with the most common genes and DNA among its rows. A total of hundreds of thousands of distinct CDR3 sequences appear in this sample, about 19% of them only once. The top ten constitute roughly a sixth of the sample. Input material: blood. The receptors were sampled from a woman in her 50s with Graves' hyperthyroidism that later progressed to Graves' ophthalmopathy.

The chain has TRBV4-2 and TRBJ1-2; D is ambiguous. The CDR3 is made up of 17 amino acids. Germline CDR1 is LGHNA and CDR2 is YNFKEQ. Trimming cost V 1 base and J 2 bases, with 17 bases left between them. The CDR3 region is CASSQGALSDFNYGYTF. The CDR3 DNA reads as TGTGCCAGCAGCCAAGGCGCGCTTTCAGATTTCAACTATGGCTACACCTTC.

J is TRBJ2-7 and V is TRBV29-1; D ambiguous. V was cut by 0 bases and J by 4 bases, with 7 bases left in between. Germline V gives CDR1 SQVTM, CDR2 ANQGSEA. The CDR3 is made up of 12 amino acids. CDR3 sequence reads: CSVEELGYEQYF. The CDR3 coding sequence is TGCAGCGTTGAAGAATTAGGTTACGAGCAGTACTTC.

The chain has TRBV6-6 and TRBJ2-5; tentatively, D is TRBD1 (5 bases). Germline V CDR1 and CDR2: MNHNY, SVGAGI (reference sequence). The CDR3 extends over 15 amino acids. The V gene lost 2 bases and the J gene lost 2 bases, with 12 bases spanning the gap. CDR3 amino acids: CASSYMQGTQETQYF. For the CDR3, the DNA is TGTGCCAGCAGTTACATGCAGGGAACTCAAGAGACCCAGTACTTC.